Listed here is a single T cell receptor (beta chain). TCRdb ran MiXCR on the 5' RACE reads and lists one entry per CDR3 protein. The sample lists 55,000 to 75,000 distinct CDR3 sequences; around 30% were seen once. Germline values: CDR1 ENHRY, CDR2 SYGVKD. The CDR3 is 14 amino acids. Between the trimmed V and J ends, which lost 2 bases and 5 bases, there was a span of 10 bases. This receptor was identified in a female donor with breast cancer. The chain combines TRBV10-3 with TRBJ2-1; possibly TRBD2 for D (5 bases). Sequences were obtained from tumor-infiltrating naive CD4+ T cells sorted from the breast tumor. The subset is: naive CD4+ T cells, CD4+CD45RA+CD25-. CDR3 bases: TGTGCCATCAGTGAGACCCTAGCCAACAATGAGCAGTTCTTC. Translated, it gives CAISETLANNEQFF.